The rows below give T cell receptor beta chains drawn from one sample of a study of cytomegalovirus exposure and HLA in healthy donors. TCRdb's table, derived via immunoSEQ multiplex PCR, lists solely in-frame clones and lacks some. The sample consists of around 400,000 clones, roughly 88% of them appearing once. The sample comprised PBMCs. The origin of the receptors is a woman aged 18-29 years in good health and CMV-seronegative. Each CDR3 is given with its conserved first and last residue. The D gene is left open where the match is weak. Not every row has a clone size; where given, it reads once, few, many or a size class.

v_call: TRBV7-9; d_call: NA; j_call: TRBJ2-2; clone_size: NA; cdr3_nt: TGTGCCAGCAGCCCAAAAGCCGTTGTAGAAACCGGGGAGCTGTTTTTT; cdr3_aa: CASSPKAVVETGELFF
v_call: TRBV29-1; d_call: TRBD2; j_call: TRBJ2-3; clone_size: NA; cdr3_nt: TGCAGCGCCGCGACTAGCGGGTTCACAGATACGCAGTATTTT; cdr3_aa: CSAATSGFTDTQYF
v_call: TRBV6-5; d_call: TRBD2; j_call: TRBJ2-1; clone_size: NA; cdr3_nt: TGTGCCAGCAGTTATCAGCTAGCGGGATACAATGAGCAGTTCTTC; cdr3_aa: CASSYQLAGYNEQFF
v_call: TRBV6-1; d_call: TRBD2; j_call: TRBJ2-7; clone_size: NA; cdr3_nt: TGTGCCAGCAGTGACCTAGCGGGAATTTACGAGCAGTACTTC; cdr3_aa: CASSDLAGIYEQYF
v_call: TRBV6-5; d_call: NA; j_call: TRBJ1-1; clone_size: NA; cdr3_nt: TGTGCCAGCAGTTACTCAGGACACCCAAACACTGAAGCTTTCTTT; cdr3_aa: CASSYSGHPNTEAFF
v_call: TRBV6-5; d_call: NA; j_call: TRBJ2-2; clone_size: NA; cdr3_nt: TGTGCCAGCAGTTACCTCGCAGGGGATGCGGAGCTGTTTTTT; cdr3_aa: CASSYLAGDAELFF
v_call: TRBV6-6; d_call: TRBD1; j_call: TRBJ2-1; clone_size: NA; cdr3_nt: TGTGCCAGCAAGACGGGGCAGGGGGCTGAGCAGTTCTTC; cdr3_aa: CASKTGQGAEQFF
v_call: TRBV5-4; d_call: NA; j_call: TRBJ1-6; clone_size: NA; cdr3_nt: TGTGCCAGCAGCTTGTTTGGGGTTGTGGGGGCCAGGTCACCCCTCCACTTT; cdr3_aa: CASSLFGVVGARSPLHF
v_call: TRBV7-8; d_call: NA; j_call: TRBJ1-5; clone_size: NA; cdr3_nt: TGTGCCAGCAGCTTAGGAGGGGGACCTAGCAATCAGCCCCAGCATTTT; cdr3_aa: CASSLGGGPSNQPQHF
v_call: TRBV27; d_call: TRBD2; j_call: TRBJ2-5; clone_size: once; cdr3_nt: TGTGCCAGCAGTTTATTGGGCAGCGGGAGCCCCGGGGAGACCCAGTACTTC; cdr3_aa: CASSLLGSGSPGETQYF
v_call: TRBV6-6; d_call: NA; j_call: TRBJ2-1; clone_size: NA; cdr3_nt: TGTGCCAGCAGTTACGCGGGGATCAATGAGCAGTTCTTC; cdr3_aa: CASSYAGINEQFF
v_call: TRBV30; d_call: NA; j_call: TRBJ1-1; clone_size: few; cdr3_nt: TGTGCCTGGACTGACGGAGCGAACACTGAAGCTTTCTTT; cdr3_aa: CAWTDGANTEAFF
v_call: TRBV14; d_call: NA; j_call: TRBJ1-1; clone_size: NA; cdr3_nt: TGTGCCAGCAGCCCCTATGCGAACACTGAAGCTTTCTTT; cdr3_aa: CASSPYANTEAFF
v_call: TRBV5-6; d_call: TRBD2; j_call: TRBJ2-7; clone_size: NA; cdr3_nt: TGTGCCAGCAGCTTGGCCCTGACTAGCGGCATCTCCTACGAGCAGTACTTC; cdr3_aa: CASSLALTSGISYEQYF
v_call: TRBV19; d_call: NA; j_call: TRBJ2-5; clone_size: NA; cdr3_nt: TGTGCCAGTAGTATCGAGGCGCCTAGCGAGACCCAGTACTTC; cdr3_aa: CASSIEAPSETQYF
v_call: TRBV19; d_call: NA; j_call: TRBJ2-2; clone_size: NA; cdr3_nt: TGTGCCAGCCGCTTAGGGGGAACCGGGGAGCTGTTTTTT; cdr3_aa: CASRLGGTGELFF
v_call: TRBV7-9; d_call: TRBD1; j_call: TRBJ1-2; clone_size: NA; cdr3_nt: TGTGCCAGCAGCTCCAACTGGGTGTCAGGGGGGAATCGGGGCTACACCTTC; cdr3_aa: CASSSNWVSGGNRGYTF
v_call: TRBV23-1; d_call: TRBD2; j_call: TRBJ2-2; clone_size: NA; cdr3_nt: TGCGCCAGCAGTCATCTACGACTAGCGGATAACACCGGGGAGCTGTTTTTT; cdr3_aa: CASSHLRLADNTGELFF
v_call: TRBV13; d_call: TRBD2; j_call: TRBJ2-7; clone_size: NA; cdr3_nt: TGTGCCAGCAGGAGACTAGCGGGAGAATACGAGCAGTACTTC; cdr3_aa: CASRRLAGEYEQYF
v_call: TRBV6-5; d_call: NA; j_call: TRBJ2-5; clone_size: few; cdr3_nt: TGTGCCAGCAGAGACTGGGAGGCCCAGTACTTC; cdr3_aa: CASRDWEAQYF
v_call: TRBV5-8; d_call: TRBD1; j_call: TRBJ1-6; clone_size: NA; cdr3_nt: TGTGCCAGCAGCGCCGGGACAGGGGCGGATAATTCACCCCTCCACTTT; cdr3_aa: CASSAGTGADNSPLHF
v_call: TRBV5-1; d_call: NA; j_call: TRBJ1-5; clone_size: NA; cdr3_nt: TGCGCCAGCAGCTTGGGGCCCAATCAGCCCCAGCATTTT; cdr3_aa: CASSLGPNQPQHF
v_call: TRBV5-1; d_call: TRBD2; j_call: TRBJ2-1; clone_size: NA; cdr3_nt: TGCGCCAGCAGCCTCGGGACTAGCGGCTACAATGAGCAGTTCTTC; cdr3_aa: CASSLGTSGYNEQFF
v_call: TRBV2; d_call: NA; j_call: TRBJ1-2; clone_size: few; cdr3_nt: TGTGCCAGCAGGGACCAGGGCGGCTATGGCTACACCTTC; cdr3_aa: CASRDQGGYGYTF
v_call: TRBV7-6; d_call: TRBD2; j_call: TRBJ2-5; clone_size: NA; cdr3_nt: TGTGCCAGCAGCGCAGGACTAGCGGGAGGCGAGACCCAGTACTTC; cdr3_aa: CASSAGLAGGETQYF
v_call: TRBV11-3; d_call: NA; j_call: TRBJ2-3; clone_size: NA; cdr3_nt: TGTGCCAGCAGTCGGCAGGGCAGCACAGATACGCAGTATTTT; cdr3_aa: CASSRQGSTDTQYF
v_call: TRBV9; d_call: TRBD1; j_call: TRBJ1-5; clone_size: NA; cdr3_nt: TGTGCCAGCAGCGTGGGACAGTCATCACCCCAGCATTTT; cdr3_aa: CASSVGQSSPQHF
v_call: TRBV18; d_call: TRBD1; j_call: TRBJ2-1; clone_size: NA; cdr3_nt: TGTGCCAGCAACAGGGGGGTCCACAATGAGCAGTTCTTC; cdr3_aa: CASNRGVHNEQFF
v_call: TRBV6-1; d_call: NA; j_call: TRBJ2-1; clone_size: NA; cdr3_nt: TGTGCCAGCAGTGAATTGCCGGGGAATGAGCAGTTCTTC; cdr3_aa: CASSELPGNEQFF
v_call: TRBV7-2; d_call: TRBD1; j_call: TRBJ2-7; clone_size: NA; cdr3_nt: TGTGCCAGCAGCCCTGGGACAGACGAGCAGTACTTC; cdr3_aa: CASSPGTDEQYF
v_call: TRBV30; d_call: TRBD1; j_call: TRBJ1-5; clone_size: NA; cdr3_nt: TGTGCCTGGGGGACAGGGGATCAGCCCCAGCATTTT; cdr3_aa: CAWGTGDQPQHF
v_call: TRBV7-7; d_call: NA; j_call: TRBJ2-3; clone_size: NA; cdr3_nt: TGTGCCAGCAGCCGGCAAGGGGCTAGCACAGATACGCAGTATTTT; cdr3_aa: CASSRQGASTDTQYF
v_call: TRBV7-9; d_call: NA; j_call: TRBJ1-4; clone_size: NA; cdr3_nt: TGTGCCAGCAGCTCAAGCGGGTTTGAAAAACTGTTTTTT; cdr3_aa: CASSSSGFEKLFF